Listed here are 17 T cell receptor beta chains from one sample, sequenced in a study of shared clonotypes between healthy human individuals. Generated by immunoSEQ multiplex PCR, the TCRdb table keeps only in-frame clones and is missing some. The profile shows about 340,000 clones, roughly 80% of them singletons. Sequenced: memory CD4+ T cells sorted from blood. Subset described: CD45RA-negative fraction. The receptors stem from a young man in good health.

The table lists this clone with many counts. V gene TRBV6-5 combines with J gene TRBJ2-7, with 10 bases fitting TRBD2. The V gene's germline CDR1 is MNHEY and CDR2 SVGAGI. The CDR3 is 14 amino acids. J was trimmed by 8 bases and V by 6 bases; bases with no gene match: 10. The CDR3 sequence: CASSGTSVNRKQYF. The CDR3 DNA reads as TGTGCCAGCAGCGGGACTAGCGTAAACCGGAAGCAGTACTTC.

The chain links TRBV5-1 to TRBJ2-5, with TRBD1 as a possible D gene (7 bases). This CDR3 has 15 residues. Germline CDR1 and CDR2: SGHRS and YFSETQ. V was clipped by 1 base and J by 5 bases, with 15 bases between them. CDR3 region: CASSLFVSGGETQYF. The CDR3 coding sequence is TGCGCCAGCAGCTTGTTTGTGTCAGGGGGGGAGACCCAGTACTTC.

This clone was detected a few times. The V and J genes are TRBV18 and TRBJ1-1; TRBD1 is a possible D gene (6 bases). Trimming left V 3 bases short and J 11 bases short, with 19 bases between. Germline CDR1 and CDR2: KGHSH and LQKENI. This CDR3 contains 14 residues. The CDR3 nucleotides are TGTGCCAGCTCACCCCCGAGGGGGGCCTTTCTCGCTTTCTTT. Protein product: CASSPPRGAFLAFF.

V and J are TRBV2 and TRBJ2-1, with D perhaps being TRBD1 or TRBD2 (5 bases each). The CDR3 length is 15 residues. V was trimmed by 1 base and J by 2 bases, leaving 9 bases between them. Germline V gives CDR1 SNHLY, CDR2 FYNNEI. The CDR3 spells CASSEGDEAYNEQFF. The CDR3 nucleotides are TGTGCCAGCAGTGAAGGGGACGAGGCCTACAATGAGCAGTTCTTC.

J is TRBJ2-3 and V is TRBV5-1; 9 bases match TRBD1. This CDR3 region has 15 residues. CDR1 is SGHRS and CDR2 is YFSETQ in the germline V gene. V gave up 6 bases and J gave up 1 base; unmatched junction bases: 6. CDR3 loop: CASKKQGAGTDTQYF. The CDR3 coding sequence is TGCGCCAGCAAAAAACAGGGGGCAGGCACAGATACGCAGTATTTT.

CDR3 sequence: CASSYRGQGNQPQHF. CDR3 coding DNA: TGTGCCAGCAGTTACCGGGGACAGGGTAATCAGCCCCAGCATTTT. The V call is TRBV6-6, the J call TRBJ1-5; 9 bases align to TRBD1. This CDR3 contains 15 residues. The ends lost 2 bases at V and 4 bases at J; junction bases unmatched: 3. Per the germline V gene, CDR1 is MNHNY and CDR2 is SVGAGI (reference sequence).

This clone was counted between two and nine times. Other nucleotide sequences from this sample produce the same CDR3. V gene TRBV28 combines with J gene TRBJ2-3, with TRBD2 matching 7 bases. The germline gives CDR1 MDHEN, CDR2 SYDVKM. This CDR3 comprises 16 residues. The V and J ends lost 4 bases and 0 bases, in that order; junction bases with no gene match: 7. The CDR3 here is CASSSSSGTSTDTQYF. The DNA of the CDR3 is TGTGCCAGCAGTTCCTCTAGCGGAACAAGCACAGATACGCAGTATTTT. Supplemented by reference TRBV28 and TRBJ2-3, the full variable domain reads DVKVTQSSRYLVKRTGEKVFLECVQDMDHENMFWYRQDPGLGLRLIYFSYDVKMKEKGDIPEGYSVSREKKERFSLILESASTNQTSMYLCASSSSSGTSTDTQYFGPGTRLTVL.

The chain couples TRBV5-4 to TRBJ2-1; the D is unclear. There are 15 residues in the CDR3. The V gene lost 4 bases and the J gene lost 0 bases, with 11 bases spanning the gap. Germline lookup yields CDR1 SGHNT and CDR2 YYREEE (reference sequence). In DNA form, the CDR3 reads TGTGCCAGCAGCCCCGACGCGAGCTCCTACAATGAGCAGTTCTTC. Its translation: CASSPDASSYNEQFF.

The chain recombines TRBV28 with TRBJ1-2; D not certain. The V and J ends lost 8 bases and 0 bases respectively, with 7 bases between them. The CDR3 consists of 12 residues. The germline CDR1 and CDR2 sequences are MDHEN and SYDVKM. The DNA for the CDR3 is TGTGCCAGCGCGGATTCTAACTATGGCTACACCTTC. Protein: CASADSNYGYTF.

This clone showed up just once. The chain uses TRBV7-2 and TRBJ2-5; 15 positions agree with TRBD2. Trimming cost V 5 bases and J 7 bases; bases outside gene matches: 11. Germline CDR1 is SGHTA and CDR2 is FQGNSA. The length of the CDR3 is 17 residues. In nucleotides, the CDR3 is TGTGCCAGCAGCCCCCCCGGACTAGCGGGGGGGGCAGGGACCCAGTACTTC. Residues: CASSPPGLAGGAGTQYF.

This clone was detected a few times. This rearrangement joins TRBV19 to TRBJ1-1, with D unclear. The CDR3 has 13 residues. Trimming removed 3 bases from V and 3 bases from J, with 8 bases in between. CDR1 and CDR2 (germline): LNHDA, SQIVND (reference sequence). The CDR3 sequence is CASSMAPYTEAFF. The CDR3, as DNA: TGTGCCAGTAGTATGGCACCTTACACTGAAGCTTTCTTT.

V and J are TRBV6-1 and TRBJ2-7, with TRBD2 identical over 7 bases. The CDR3 sequence is 15 residues long. Germline trimming cut 6 bases from V and 3 bases from J; bases unmatched to any gene: 11. CDR1 is MNHNS and CDR2 is SASEGT in the germline V gene. The CDR3: CASRARGRGSYEQYF. CDR3 in DNA: TGTGCCAGCAGGGCACGGGGGAGGGGAAGCTACGAGCAGTACTTC.

This chain connects TRBV27 to TRBJ1-2, with D possibly being TRBD1 (6 bases). Germline V gene data show CDR1 as MNHEY and CDR2 as SMNVEV (reference sequence). The CDR3 is 17 amino acids. V was cut by 0 bases and J by 6 bases, with 20 bases left in between. The CDR3 protein is CASSLSPDRSSFDGYTF. In DNA, the CDR3 is TGTGCCAGCAGTTTATCCCCGGACAGATCTTCCTTTGATGGCTACACCTTC.

This clone appeared many times. This same CDR3 is encoded by further DNA sequences in the sample. V and J are TRBV11-2 and TRBJ2-6; 9 bases line up with TRBD1. Per germline, CDR1 SGHAT and CDR2 FQNNGV. Trimming at V came to 5 bases and at J to 4 bases, leaving 9 bases not matched to a gene. The CDR3 is 17 residues long. DNA of the CDR3: TGTGCCAGCAGCCCCTCGGGACAGGGTTCCGGGGCCAACGTCCTGACTTTC. Residues: CASSPSGQGSGANVLTF.

This clone has a single count. The rearrangement links TRBV7-6 to TRBJ1-2; D gene unclear. The V gene lost 2 bases and the J gene lost 6 bases, with 10 bases spanning the gap. Germline-derived CDR1 and CDR2 are SGHVS and FNYEAQ. The CDR3 consists of 13 residues. In DNA form, the CDR3 reads TGTGCCAGCAGCTTATCCCCAGAGGATGGCTACACCTTC. Protein product: CASSLSPEDGYTF.

Comments on this clone: A far larger clone is one base from this, pointing to a likely read error. This sample includes further DNA sequences coding for the same CDR3. The V call is TRBV11-3, the J call TRBJ1-5, with D unclear. Trimming took off 3 bases at V and 4 bases at J, with 10 bases between the two ends. The CDR3 contains 14 residues. Germline CDR1 and CDR2: SGHNT and YENEEA. DNA for the CDR3: TGTGCCAGCAGCTTGGGATCGGGTAATCAGCCCCAGCATTTT. Translation gives CASSLGSGNQPQHF.

The chain joins TRBV19 to TRBJ2-5; D gene ambiguous. The length of the CDR3 is 13 residues. Germline values: CDR1 LNHDA, CDR2 SQIVND (reference sequence). V was shortened by 4 bases and J by 2 bases, with 8 bases between the two germline ends. The CDR3 region has the DNA TGTGCCAGTAGTAGGGCTACACAAGAGACCCAGTACTTC. Translating it yields CASSRATQETQYF.